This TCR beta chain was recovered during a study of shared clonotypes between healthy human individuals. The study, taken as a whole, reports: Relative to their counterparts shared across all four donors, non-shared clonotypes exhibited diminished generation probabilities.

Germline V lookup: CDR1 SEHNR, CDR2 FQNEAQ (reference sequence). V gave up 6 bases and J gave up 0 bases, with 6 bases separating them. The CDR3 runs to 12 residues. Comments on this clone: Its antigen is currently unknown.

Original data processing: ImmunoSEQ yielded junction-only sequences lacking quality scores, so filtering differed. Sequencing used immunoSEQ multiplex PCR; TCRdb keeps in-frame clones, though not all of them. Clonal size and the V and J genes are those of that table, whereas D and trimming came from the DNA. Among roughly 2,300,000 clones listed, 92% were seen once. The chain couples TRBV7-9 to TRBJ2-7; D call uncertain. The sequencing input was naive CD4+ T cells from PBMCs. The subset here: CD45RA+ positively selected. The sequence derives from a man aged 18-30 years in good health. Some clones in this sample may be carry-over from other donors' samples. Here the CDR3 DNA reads TGTGCCAGCAGATGGAACTCCTACGAGCAGTACTTC. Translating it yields CASRWNSYEQYF.